This TCR beta chain was profiled in a study of blood T cell repertoires in COVID-19. Study information: T cells, B-cell-depleted T cells, or PBMCs supplied cDNA or gDNA.

Repertoires were generated with immunoSEQ multiplex PCR, while TCRdb's copy carries only in-frame clones and drops some. The table has about 73,000 clones, about four fifths seen once; the top ten hold approximately 27%. The specimen was peripheral blood. The receptor was isolated from a human donor in a cohort sampled during active COVID-19.

CDR3 in DNA: TGTGCCAGCAGCTTAGATCGTTGGGGACTAGCGGGGGAGTACGAGCAGTACTTC. It codes for CASSLDRWGLAGEYEQYF. The gene calls are TRBV11-3 and TRBJ2-7; 14 bases map to TRBD2. Germline V gives CDR1 SGHNT, CDR2 YENEEA. With 0 bases clipped from V and 4 bases from J, the junction kept 8 bases outside the gene matches. There are 18 residues in the CDR3.